These 27 T cell receptor beta chains were sequenced from one sample in a study of T cell responses to AZD1222 COVID-19 vaccine. The table came from immunoSEQ multiplex PCR; TCRdb's copy has only in-frame clones and leaves some out. The data show roughly 98,000 clones, with 85% to 90% seen just once and roughly 15% held by the top ten. The source was peripheral blood, collected 28 days after the second AZD1222 dose. These receptors originate from an adult who received the AZD1222 COVID-19 vaccine.

The chain combines TRBV4-1 with TRBJ2-3, with 8 bases lining up with TRBD1. The CDR3 extends over 20 amino acids. Germline CDR1 and CDR2: MGHRA and YSYEKL. The ends lost 4 bases at V and 1 base at J; junction bases unmatched: 19. The CDR3 here is CASSPRFFSVGQGRTDTQYF. As DNA, the CDR3 is TGCGCCAGCAGCCCACGATTTTTTTCTGTAGGACAGGGCCGCACAGATACGCAGTATTTT.

The chain links TRBV29-1 to TRBJ2-2; unclear D gene. The CDR3 contains 13 residues. V was shortened by 4 bases and J by 1 base, with 7 bases between the two germline ends. Germline V gene lookup returns CDR1 SQVTM and CDR2 ANQGSEA. In DNA, the CDR3 is TGCAGCGTTGCGGGCATGAACACCGGGGAGCTGTTTTTT. Amino acids: CSVAGMNTGELFF.

This chain joins TRBV18 and TRBJ2-7; D possibly corresponds to TRBD2 (5 bases). The V end lost 3 bases, the J end lost 6 bases, and 12 bases lay between the germline ends. The germline V gene encodes CDR1 KGHSH and CDR2 LQKENI. This CDR3 comprises 13 residues. The CDR3 loop is CASSPREIGEQYF. The CDR3 region has the DNA TGTGCCAGCTCACCGAGGGAAATCGGCGAGCAGTACTTC.

The rearrangement links TRBV6-5 to TRBJ1-5, with D possibly TRBD1 on 5 matching bases. Germline lookup yields CDR1 MNHEY and CDR2 SVGAGI. Trimming cost V 9 bases and J 4 bases, with 13 bases left between them. The CDR3 runs to 13 residues. The CDR3 here is CASSSTGNQPQHF. CDR3 bases: TGTGCCAGTTCCTCCACAGGAAATCAGCCCCAGCATTTT.

The chain carries TRBV30 and TRBJ1-4; D is possibly TRBD1 (6 bases). CDR1 GTSNPN and CDR2 SVGIG come from the germline V gene (reference sequence). Trimming stripped 3 bases from V and 5 bases from J, with 19 bases between. The CDR3 consists of 16 residues. The CDR3 is CAWSLSPDSRNEKLFF. The CDR3 bases are TGTGCCTGGAGCCTTTCCCCGGACAGTAGAAATGAAAAACTGTTTTTT. Filled out from reference TRBV30 and TRBJ1-4, the complete variable domain reads SQTIHQWPATLVQPVGSPLSLECTVEGTSNPNLYWYRQAAGRGLQLLFYSVGIGQISSEVPQNLSASRPQDRQFILSSKKLLLSDSGFYLCAWSLSPDSRNEKLFFGSGTQLSVL.

This chain uses TRBV7-2 with TRBJ2-7, with TRBD2 as a possible D gene (6 bases). This CDR3 is 15 amino acids long. The germline CDR1 and CDR2 sequences are SGHTA and FQGNSA. V was trimmed by 2 bases and J by 2 bases, leaving 13 bases between them. The CDR3 sequence: CASSLLWEAPYEQYF. The CDR3 DNA follows: TGTGCCAGCAGCTTATTGTGGGAGGCCCCCTACGAGCAGTACTTC.

About this clone itself: Additional DNA sequences in this sample encode the identical CDR3. The rearrangement uses TRBV3-1 (or the pseudogene TRBV3-2) and TRBJ1-6; D not resolved. The CDR3 is 12 residues long. V lost 1 base to trimming and J lost 10 bases, with 5 bases between them. Germline CDR1 reads LGHDT; CDR2 reads YNNKEL (reference sequence). The CDR3 reads CASSQVGSPLHF. The CDR3, as DNA: TGTGCCAGCAGCCAAGTTGGGTCACCCCTCCACTTT.

This chain joins TRBV5-4 and TRBJ1-2, with a weak D call TRBD1 (6 bases). Germline CDR1 SGHNT, CDR2 YYREEE (reference sequence). Trimming took off 0 bases at V and 8 bases at J, with 8 bases between the two ends. The CDR3 has 12 amino acids. CDR3: CASSLDRGGYTF. The CDR3 bases are TGTGCCAGCAGCTTGGATAGGGGGGGCTACACCTTC.

This clone was counted a few times. The genes are TRBV19 and TRBJ2-7, with 7 nucleotides matching TRBD1. Germline V CDR1 and CDR2: LNHDA, SQIVND (reference sequence). The junction had 8 bases not matched to a gene; V was cut back by 4 bases and J by 2 bases. The CDR3 extends over 15 amino acids. The CDR3 loop is CASSTQRQGPYEQYF. As DNA, the CDR3 is TGTGCCAGTAGTACTCAGCGACAGGGTCCCTACGAGCAGTACTTC.

V usage is TRBV7-2 and J usage is TRBJ1-5; the D is unclear. Trimming removed 4 bases at V and 4 bases at J, with 11 bases between. CDR3 length: 14 amino acids. CDR1 is SGHTA and CDR2 is FQGNSA in the germline V gene. CDR3: CASSSANVNQPQHF. Written as DNA, the CDR3 is TGTGCCAGCAGCTCAGCTAACGTGAATCAGCCCCAGCATTTT.

This clone was seen only once. The chain uses TRBV9 and TRBJ2-3; D possibly uses TRBD1 or TRBD2 (7 bases each). CDR3 length: 16 residues. The germline V gene encodes CDR1 SGDLS and CDR2 YYNGEE. Trimming pared 3 bases from V and 2 bases from J, leaving 16 bases between. This CDR3 is CASSAPRGGNTDTQYF. CDR3 coding DNA: TGTGCCAGCAGCGCTCCCAGGGGGGGGAACACAGATACGCAGTATTTT.

This chain connects TRBV30 to TRBJ2-7; 10 nucleotides agree with TRBD2. The germline CDR1 and CDR2 sequences are GTSNPN and SVGIG (reference sequence). V lost 7 bases and J lost 3; bases outside the gene matches: 6. The CDR3 loop spans 13 amino acids. CDR3 region: CALRLAGNYEQYF. As DNA, the CDR3 is TGTGCCTTACGACTAGCGGGTAACTACGAGCAGTACTTC.

In DNA, the CDR3 is TGTGCCAGCAGCCAGGCCGGGACTAGGCCCTACGAGCAGTACTTC. Protein sequence: CASSQAGTRPYEQYF. The chain links TRBV4-2 to TRBJ2-7; TRBD2 agrees at 8 bases. The CDR3 is 15 residues long. The germline CDR1 and CDR2 sequences are LGHNA and YNFKEQ. The J segment lost 2 bases and the V segment lost 3 bases, leaving 6 bases of the junction unmatched.

The chain recombines TRBV20-1 with TRBJ2-7, with a weak D call TRBD2 (6 bases). The CDR3 totals 13 residues. V lost 3 bases to trimming and J lost 6 bases, with 15 bases between them. Germline CDR1 reads DFQATT; CDR2 reads SNEGSKA (reference sequence). CDR3: CSASRAGSLEQYF. As DNA, the CDR3 is TGCAGTGCTAGTAGGGCCGGGAGTCTCGAGCAGTACTTC.

The chain joins TRBV5-6 to TRBJ2-7; D is unresolved. V was shortened by 0 bases and J by 2 bases, with 9 bases between the two germline ends. From germline, CDR1 is SGHDT and CDR2 YYEEEE. The CDR3 sequence is 14 residues long. The CDR3: CASSLGTITYEQYF. The DNA of the CDR3 is TGTGCCAGCAGCTTGGGGACGATTACCTACGAGCAGTACTTC.

The rearrangement joins TRBV29-1 to TRBJ2-3; the D gene is possibly TRBD2 (5 bases). CDR1 and CDR2 (germline): SQVTM, ANQGSEA. V was cut by 2 bases and J by 4 bases, with 13 bases left in between. The CDR3 consists of 14 residues. The chain's CDR3 is CSVESGGYADTQYF. For the CDR3, the DNA is TGCAGCGTTGAATCTGGCGGGTACGCAGATACGCAGTATTTT.

This chain connects TRBV28 to TRBJ1-1; 8 bases map to TRBD1. J gave up 3 bases and V 6 bases, and 6 bases lay outside the gene matches. The CDR3 totals 14 residues. Per the germline V gene, CDR1 is MDHEN and CDR2 is SYDVKM. This CDR3 is CASSTPTGDTEAFF. CDR3 nucleotide sequence: TGTGCCAGCAGCACCCCGACAGGGGACACTGAAGCTTTCTTT.

The chain links TRBV3-1 (or the pseudogene TRBV3-2) to TRBJ2-1; D not certain. Trimming shortened V by 3 bases and J by 5 bases, and 5 bases separated the two germline ends. CDR1 is LGHDT and CDR2 is YNNKEL in the germline V gene (reference sequence). CDR3 length: 12 amino acids. The CDR3 spells CASSQRNNEQFF. For the CDR3, the DNA is TGTGCCAGCAGCCAGAGAAACAATGAGCAGTTCTTC.

The V gene is TRBV5-1, the J gene TRBJ1-1; D may be TRBD1 (6 bases). CDR1 and CDR2 (germline): SGHRS, YFSETQ. V was shortened by 4 bases and J by 1 base, with 11 bases between the two germline ends. This CDR3 spans 14 amino acids. The CDR3 reads CASSVQGQNTEAFF. In DNA, the CDR3 is TGCGCCAGCAGCGTACAGGGTCAGAACACTGAAGCTTTCTTT.

This clone occurred a few times. V is TRBV5-8 and J is TRBJ2-7; maybe TRBD1 (5 bases). The length of the CDR3 is 13 residues. Germline CDR1 SGHTS, CDR2 YDEGEE. V gave up 4 bases and J gave up 0 bases, with 8 bases separating them. CDR3 in amino acids: CASSRQSSYEQYF. CDR3 DNA: TGTGCCAGCAGCCGACAGAGCTCCTACGAGCAGTACTTC.

The rearrangement joins TRBV24-1 to TRBJ1-2; D not resolved. Trimming stripped 3 bases from V and 4 bases from J, with 11 bases between. The CDR3 runs 14 residues. Per the germline V gene, CDR1 is KGHDR and CDR2 is SFDVKD. The CDR3 sequence is CATSDGEVLYGYTF. The CDR3 region has the DNA TGTGCCACCAGTGATGGGGAGGTCCTCTATGGCTACACCTTC.

This sequence joins TRBV2 and TRBJ2-3; TRBD2 is a possible D gene (6 bases). Germline loops: CDR1 SNHLY, CDR2 FYNNEI. CDR3 length: 14 residues. V lost 7 bases and J 0 bases, leaving 11 bases between the germline ends. CDR3 bases: TGTGCCAGCAAGTTGGCGGGGAGCACAGATACGCAGTATTTT. Translation: CASKLAGSTDTQYF.

The CDR3 sequence is CASSPLGLAGGGELFF. As DNA, the CDR3 is TGTGCCAGTAGCCCCTTAGGGCTAGCGGGAGGCGGGGAGCTGTTTTTT. The chain carries TRBV19 and TRBJ2-2; 11 bases fit TRBD2. Germline trimming cut 6 bases from V and 7 bases from J; bases unmatched to any gene: 10. The germline CDR1 and CDR2 sequences are LNHDA and SQIVND (reference sequence). The CDR3 contains 16 residues.

The chain has TRBV5-6 and TRBJ2-7; TRBD2 aligns across 13 bases. The CDR3 contains 15 residues. The V and J ends lost 4 bases and 4 bases, in that order; junction bases with no gene match: 5. Germline V gene sequence: CDR1 SGHDT, CDR2 YYEEEE. The CDR3 protein is CASSLTGLAGYEQYF. The CDR3 DNA is TGTGCCAGCAGCCTAACGGGACTAGCGGGGTACGAGCAGTACTTC. The full variable domain, its missing parts supplied by reference TRBV5-6 and TRBJ2-7, is DAGVTQSPTHLIKTRGQQVTLRCSPKSGHDTVSWYQQALGQGPQFIFQYYEEEERQRGNFPDRFSGHQFPNYSSELNVNALLLGDSALYLCASSLTGLAGYEQYFGPGTRLTVT.

The chain joins TRBV6-5 to TRBJ1-4; the D gene is possibly TRBD1 (5 bases). Germline V gives CDR1 MNHEY, CDR2 SVGAGI. There are 15 residues in the CDR3. The V end was cut by 4 bases, the J end by 6 bases, with 15 bases between. DNA of the CDR3: TGTGCCAGCAGTTTGAGTGGGGGACCCGATGAAAAACTGTTTTTT. Protein sequence: CASSLSGGPDEKLFF.

The J gene is TRBJ2-1, the V gene TRBV19; TRBD2 agrees at 8 bases. The J segment lost 6 bases and the V segment lost 6 bases, leaving 7 bases of the junction unmatched. Germline V gene data show CDR1 as LNHDA and CDR2 as SQIVND (reference sequence). The CDR3 runs to 14 residues. This CDR3 is CASSAGRDPNEQFF. In DNA, the CDR3 is TGTGCCAGTAGCGCCGGGAGGGACCCCAATGAGCAGTTCTTC.

V usage is TRBV28 and J usage is TRBJ2-7; D unclear. V lost 6 bases, J lost 5 bases, and 17 bases lay in between. CDR3 length: 14 residues. Germline V lookup: CDR1 MDHEN, CDR2 SYDVKM. In DNA form, the CDR3 reads TGTGCCAGCAGCCACCCGGGCCCCATAAACGAGCAGTACTTC. Its translation is CASSHPGPINEQYF.